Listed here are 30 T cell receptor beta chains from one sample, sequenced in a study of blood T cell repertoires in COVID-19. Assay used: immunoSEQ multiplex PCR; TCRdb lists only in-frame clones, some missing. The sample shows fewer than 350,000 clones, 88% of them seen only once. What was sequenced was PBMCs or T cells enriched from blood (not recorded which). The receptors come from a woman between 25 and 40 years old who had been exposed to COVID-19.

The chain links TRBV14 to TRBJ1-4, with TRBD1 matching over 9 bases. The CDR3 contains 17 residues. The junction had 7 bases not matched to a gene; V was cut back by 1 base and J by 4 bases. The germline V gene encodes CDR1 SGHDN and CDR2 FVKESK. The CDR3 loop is CASSQGGTGWGNEKLFF. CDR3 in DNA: TGTGCCAGCAGCCAAGGCGGGACAGGGTGGGGTAATGAAAAACTGTTTTTT.

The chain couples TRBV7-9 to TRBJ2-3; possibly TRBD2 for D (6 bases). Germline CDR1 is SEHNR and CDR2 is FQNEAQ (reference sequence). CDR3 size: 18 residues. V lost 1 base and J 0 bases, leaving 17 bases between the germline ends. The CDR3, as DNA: TGTGCCAGCAGCTTAGGGGGGTGGACTATGACTAGCACAGATACGCAGTATTTT. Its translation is CASSLGGWTMTSTDTQYF.

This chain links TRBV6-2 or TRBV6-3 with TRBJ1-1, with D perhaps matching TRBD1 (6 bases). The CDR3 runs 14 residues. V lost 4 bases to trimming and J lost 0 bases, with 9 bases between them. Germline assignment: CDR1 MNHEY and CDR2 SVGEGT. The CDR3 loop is CASSWGQVNTEAFF. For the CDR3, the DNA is TGTGCCAGCAGTTGGGGACAAGTGAACACTGAAGCTTTCTTT.

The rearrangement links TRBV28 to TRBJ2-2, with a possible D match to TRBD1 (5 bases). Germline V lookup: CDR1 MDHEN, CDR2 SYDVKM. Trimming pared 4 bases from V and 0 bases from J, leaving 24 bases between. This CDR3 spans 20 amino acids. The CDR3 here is CASSSFHINPDSANTGELFF. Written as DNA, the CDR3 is TGTGCCAGCAGTTCTTTTCACATCAACCCCGACAGCGCGAACACCGGGGAGCTGTTTTTT.

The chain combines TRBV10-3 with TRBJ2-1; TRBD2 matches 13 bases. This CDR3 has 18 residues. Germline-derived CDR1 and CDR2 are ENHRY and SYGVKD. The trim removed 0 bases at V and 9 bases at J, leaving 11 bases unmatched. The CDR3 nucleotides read TGTGCCATCAGTGAGTCCCAGGGAGGGACTAGCGGGATGGGTGAGCAGTTCTTC. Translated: CAISESQGGTSGMGEQFF.

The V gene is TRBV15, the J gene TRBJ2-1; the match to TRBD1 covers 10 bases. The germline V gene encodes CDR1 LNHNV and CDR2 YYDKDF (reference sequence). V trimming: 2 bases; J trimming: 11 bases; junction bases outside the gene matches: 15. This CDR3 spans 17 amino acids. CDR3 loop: CATSRSNRDRGFHKQFF. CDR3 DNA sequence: TGTGCCACCAGCAGATCAAACCGGGACAGGGGATTCCATAAGCAGTTCTTC. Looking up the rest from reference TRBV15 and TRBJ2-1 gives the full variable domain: DAMVIQNPRYQVTQFGKPVTLSCSQTLNHNVMYWYQQKSSQAPKLLFHYYDKDFNNEADTPDNFQSRRPNTSFCFLDIRSPGLGDTAMYLCATSRSNRDRGFHKQFFGPGTRLTVL.

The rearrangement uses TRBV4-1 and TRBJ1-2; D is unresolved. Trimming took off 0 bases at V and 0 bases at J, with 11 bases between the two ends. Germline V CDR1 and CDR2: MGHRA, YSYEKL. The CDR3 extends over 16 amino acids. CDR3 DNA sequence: TGCGCCAGCAGCCAAGATCCCCCAGCGGCTAACTATGGCTACACCTTC. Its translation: CASSQDPPAANYGYTF.

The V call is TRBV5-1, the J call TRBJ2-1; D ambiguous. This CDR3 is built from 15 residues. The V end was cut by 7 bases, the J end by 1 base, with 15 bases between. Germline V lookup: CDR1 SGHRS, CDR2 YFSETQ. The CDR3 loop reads CASAESRVSYNEQFF. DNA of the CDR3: TGCGCCAGCGCCGAAAGCCGAGTATCCTACAATGAGCAGTTCTTC.

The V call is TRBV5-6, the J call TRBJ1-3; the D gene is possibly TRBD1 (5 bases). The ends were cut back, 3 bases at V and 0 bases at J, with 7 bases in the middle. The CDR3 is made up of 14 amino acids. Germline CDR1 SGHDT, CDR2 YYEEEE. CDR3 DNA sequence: TGTGCCAGCAGCTACGACAGCTCTGGAAACACCATATATTTT. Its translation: CASSYDSSGNTIYF.

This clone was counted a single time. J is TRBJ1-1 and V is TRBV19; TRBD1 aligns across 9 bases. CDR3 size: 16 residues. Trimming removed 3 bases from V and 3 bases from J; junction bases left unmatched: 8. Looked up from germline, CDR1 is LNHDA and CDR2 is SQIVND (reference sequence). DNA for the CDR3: TGTGCCAGTAGTATGGAAGGGACAGGGTTACACACTGAAGCTTTCTTT. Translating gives CASSMEGTGLHTEAFF. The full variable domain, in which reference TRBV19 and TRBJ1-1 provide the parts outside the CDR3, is DGGITQSPKYLFRKEGQNVTLSCEQNLNHDAMYWYRQDPGQGLRLIYYSQIVNDFQKGDIAEGYSVSREKKESFPLTVTSAQKNPTAFYLCASSMEGTGLHTEAFFGQGTRLTVV.

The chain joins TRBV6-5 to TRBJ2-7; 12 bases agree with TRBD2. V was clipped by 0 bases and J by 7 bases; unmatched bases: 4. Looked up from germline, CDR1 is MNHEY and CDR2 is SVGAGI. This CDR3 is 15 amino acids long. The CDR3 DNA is TGTGCCAGCAGTTACTCGCCTAGCGGGAGGGTTGAGCAGTACTTC. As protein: CASSYSPSGRVEQYF.

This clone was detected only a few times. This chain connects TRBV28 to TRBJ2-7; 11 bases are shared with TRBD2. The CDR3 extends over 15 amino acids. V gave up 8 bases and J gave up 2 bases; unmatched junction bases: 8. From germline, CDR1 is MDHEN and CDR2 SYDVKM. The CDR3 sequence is CASRIPLAGAYEQYF. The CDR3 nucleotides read TGTGCCAGCCGTATCCCACTAGCGGGGGCCTACGAGCAGTACTTC.

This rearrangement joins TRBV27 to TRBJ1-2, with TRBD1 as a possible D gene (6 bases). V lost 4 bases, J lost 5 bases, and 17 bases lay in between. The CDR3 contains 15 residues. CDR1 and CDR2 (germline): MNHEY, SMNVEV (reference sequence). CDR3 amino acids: CASSSPQQGYYGYTF. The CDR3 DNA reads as TGTGCCAGCAGTTCACCCCAACAGGGTTATTATGGCTACACCTTC.

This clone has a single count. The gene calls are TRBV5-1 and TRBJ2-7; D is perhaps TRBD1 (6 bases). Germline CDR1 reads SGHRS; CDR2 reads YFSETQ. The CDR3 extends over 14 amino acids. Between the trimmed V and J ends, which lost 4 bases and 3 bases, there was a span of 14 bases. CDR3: CASSNIQGDYEQYF. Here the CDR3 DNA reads TGCGCCAGCAGCAACATACAGGGTGACTACGAGCAGTACTTC.

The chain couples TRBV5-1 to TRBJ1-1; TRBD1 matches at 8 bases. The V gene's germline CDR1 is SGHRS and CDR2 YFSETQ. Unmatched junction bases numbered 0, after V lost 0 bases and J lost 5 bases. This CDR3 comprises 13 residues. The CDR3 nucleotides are TGCGCCAGCAGCTTGGGGACAGGGACTGAAGCTTTCTTT. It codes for CASSLGTGTEAFF.

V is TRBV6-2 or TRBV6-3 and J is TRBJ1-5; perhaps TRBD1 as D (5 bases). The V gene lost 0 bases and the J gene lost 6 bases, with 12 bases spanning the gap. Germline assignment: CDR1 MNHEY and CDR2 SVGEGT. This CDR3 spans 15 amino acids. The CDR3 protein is CASSYSGHNGQPQHF. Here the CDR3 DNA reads TGTGCCAGCAGTTACTCCGGACATAACGGTCAGCCCCAGCATTTT.

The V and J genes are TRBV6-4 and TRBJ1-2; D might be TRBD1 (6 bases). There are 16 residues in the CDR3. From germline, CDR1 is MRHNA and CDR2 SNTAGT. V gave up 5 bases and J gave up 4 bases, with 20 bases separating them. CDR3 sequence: CASSQIHGTTAYGYTF. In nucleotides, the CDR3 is TGTGCCAGCAGTCAAATACATGGGACAACCGCCTATGGCTACACCTTC.

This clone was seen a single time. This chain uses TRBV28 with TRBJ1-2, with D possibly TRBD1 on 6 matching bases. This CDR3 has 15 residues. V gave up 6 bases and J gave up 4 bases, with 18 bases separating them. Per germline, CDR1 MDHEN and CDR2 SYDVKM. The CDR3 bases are TGTGCCAGCAGCCGCCTCCCGGGACAAAGCTATGGCTACACCTTC. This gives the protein CASSRLPGQSYGYTF.

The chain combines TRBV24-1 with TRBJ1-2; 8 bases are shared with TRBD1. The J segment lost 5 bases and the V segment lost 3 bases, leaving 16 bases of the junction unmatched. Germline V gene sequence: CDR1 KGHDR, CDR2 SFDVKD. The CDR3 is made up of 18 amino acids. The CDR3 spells CATSDGVGQGEKGYGYTF. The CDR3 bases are TGTGCCACCAGTGATGGTGTAGGACAGGGCGAGAAAGGGTATGGCTACACCTTC.

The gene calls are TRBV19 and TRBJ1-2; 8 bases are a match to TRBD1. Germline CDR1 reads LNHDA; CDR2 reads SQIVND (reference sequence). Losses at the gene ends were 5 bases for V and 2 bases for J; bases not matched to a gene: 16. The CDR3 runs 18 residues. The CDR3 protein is CASSGTFDRGLRNYGYTF. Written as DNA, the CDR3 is TGTGCCAGTAGTGGGACCTTCGACAGGGGACTCCGAAACTATGGCTACACCTTC.

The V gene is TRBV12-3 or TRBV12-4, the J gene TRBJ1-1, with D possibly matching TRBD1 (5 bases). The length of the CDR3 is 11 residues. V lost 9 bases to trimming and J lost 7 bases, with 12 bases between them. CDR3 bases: TGTGCCAGTTCAGACAGCTATGAAGCTTTCTTT. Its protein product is CASSDSYEAFF.

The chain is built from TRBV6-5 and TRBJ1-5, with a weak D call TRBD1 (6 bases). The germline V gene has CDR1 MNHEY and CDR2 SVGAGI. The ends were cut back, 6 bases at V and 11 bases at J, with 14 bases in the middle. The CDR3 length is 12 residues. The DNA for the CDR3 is TGTGCCAGCAGGGACAGACCCGGGGCCCAGCATTTT. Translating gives CASRDRPGAQHF.

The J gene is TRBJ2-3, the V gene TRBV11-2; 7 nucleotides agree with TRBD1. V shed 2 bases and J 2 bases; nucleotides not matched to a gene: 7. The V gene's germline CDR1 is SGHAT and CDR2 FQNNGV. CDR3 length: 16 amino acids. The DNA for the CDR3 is TGTGCCAGCAGCTTAAGGTCGCAGGGGGTCACAGATACGCAGTATTTT. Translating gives CASSLRSQGVTDTQYF. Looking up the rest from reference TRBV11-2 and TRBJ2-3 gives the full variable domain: EAGVAQSPRYKIIEKRQSVAFWCNPISGHATLYWYQQILGQGPKLLIQFQNNGVVDDSQLPKDRFSAERLKGVDSTLKIQPAKLEDSAVYLCASSLRSQGVTDTQYFGPGTRLTVL.

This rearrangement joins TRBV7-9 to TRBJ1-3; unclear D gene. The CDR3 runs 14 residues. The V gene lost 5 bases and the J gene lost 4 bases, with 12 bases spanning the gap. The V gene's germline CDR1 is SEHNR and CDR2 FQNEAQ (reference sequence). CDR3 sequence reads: CASSPQVFGNTIYF. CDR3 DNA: TGTGCCAGCAGCCCCCAGGTTTTCGGAAACACCATATATTTT.

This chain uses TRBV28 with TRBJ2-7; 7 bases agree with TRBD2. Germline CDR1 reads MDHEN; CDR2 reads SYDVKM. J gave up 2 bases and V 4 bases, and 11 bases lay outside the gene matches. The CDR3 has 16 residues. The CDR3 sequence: CASSSPGGRAPYEQYF. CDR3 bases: TGTGCCAGCAGTTCCCCCGGGGGGAGGGCCCCCTACGAGCAGTACTTC.

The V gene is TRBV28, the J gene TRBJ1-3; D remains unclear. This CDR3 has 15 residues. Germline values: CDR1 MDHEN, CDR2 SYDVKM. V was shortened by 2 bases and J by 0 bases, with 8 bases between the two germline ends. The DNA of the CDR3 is TGTGCCAGCAGTTTACCACAGTTCTCTGGAAACACCATATATTTT. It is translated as CASSLPQFSGNTIYF.

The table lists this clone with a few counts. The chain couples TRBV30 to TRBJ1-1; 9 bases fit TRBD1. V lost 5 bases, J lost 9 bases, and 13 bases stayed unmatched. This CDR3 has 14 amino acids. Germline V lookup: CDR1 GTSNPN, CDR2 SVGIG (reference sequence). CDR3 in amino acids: CAWGTQGASFQAFF. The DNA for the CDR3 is TGTGCCTGGGGGACACAGGGGGCCTCTTTCCAAGCTTTCTTT.

In nucleotides, the CDR3 is TGTGCCAGCAGTGCCCGACTAGCGGCAAACACCGGGGAGCTGTTTTTT. It codes for CASSARLAANTGELFF. The V and J genes are TRBV6-4 and TRBJ2-2; the match to TRBD2 covers 9 bases. CDR1 and CDR2 (germline): MRHNA, SNTAGT. The CDR3 runs to 16 residues. The J segment lost 2 bases and the V segment lost 4 bases, leaving 5 bases of the junction unmatched.

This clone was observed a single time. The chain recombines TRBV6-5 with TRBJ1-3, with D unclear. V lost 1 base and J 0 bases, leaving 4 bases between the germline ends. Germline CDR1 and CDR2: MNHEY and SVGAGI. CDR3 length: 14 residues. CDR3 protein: CASSYWPSGNTIYF. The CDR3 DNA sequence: TGTGCCAGCAGTTACTGGCCCTCTGGAAACACCATATATTTT.

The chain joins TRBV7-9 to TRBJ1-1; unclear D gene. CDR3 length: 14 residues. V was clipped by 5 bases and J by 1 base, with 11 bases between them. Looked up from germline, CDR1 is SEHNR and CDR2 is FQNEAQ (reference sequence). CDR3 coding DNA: TGTGCCAGCAGCCCCCTGGCGGGGAACACTGAAGCTTTCTTT. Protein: CASSPLAGNTEAFF.